This T cell receptor beta chain was retrieved from a study of cytomegalovirus exposure and HLA in healthy donors. The study's findings and limits: In vitro experiments confirmed that a few CMV-associated chains were specific for CMV antigens.

Vbeta (60) and Jbeta (13) primers were used in the PCR. Here immunoSEQ multiplex PCR was the method, and the copy in TCRdb shows in-frame clones only, minus some. The table has about 150,000 clones, 75% to 80% seen once. This CDR3 has 12 amino acids. V was pared by 6 bases and J by 0 bases, with 5 bases between. Germline CDR1 MDHEN, CDR2 SYDVKM. On this clone: Its antigen is unknown.

Each donor was healthy, and each was a bone marrow donor. The sequence was obtained from a man aged 25 to 45 in good health and CMV-seronegative. Sequencing was carried out using PBMCs. This chain joins TRBV28 and TRBJ1-1; no firm D call. The CDR3 nucleotides are TGTGCCAGCAGCGTTATGAACACTGAAGCTTTCTTT. Translation gives CASSVMNTEAFF.